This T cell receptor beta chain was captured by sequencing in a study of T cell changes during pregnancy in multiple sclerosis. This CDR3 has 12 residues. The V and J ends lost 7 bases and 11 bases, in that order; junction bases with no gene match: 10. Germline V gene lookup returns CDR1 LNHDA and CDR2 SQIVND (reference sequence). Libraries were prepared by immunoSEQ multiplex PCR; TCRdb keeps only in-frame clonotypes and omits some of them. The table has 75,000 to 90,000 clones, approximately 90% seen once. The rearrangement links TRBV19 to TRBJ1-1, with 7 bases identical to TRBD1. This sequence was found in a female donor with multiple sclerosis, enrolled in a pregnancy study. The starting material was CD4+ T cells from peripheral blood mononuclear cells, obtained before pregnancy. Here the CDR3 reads CASTPPTGRAFF. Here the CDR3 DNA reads TGTGCCAGTACTCCTCCGACAGGGAGGGCTTTCTTT.